Shown below are 29 T cell receptor beta chains from a single sample sequenced in a study of response to subunit inactivated influenza vaccine. Each CDR3 protein gets one entry after TCRdb re-called the RT-PCR reads with MiXCR. The sample consists of 630,000 or so distinct CDR3 sequences, around 16% of them appearing once. Here the sequenced sample was PBMCs from blood, taken about 13 days after vaccination. The receptors stem from a middle-aged man who received an inactivated influenza vaccine.

This clonotype appeared a few times. The CDR3 DNA reads as TGCGCCAGCAGCTTGCAGGGGGCGCAGGGGGCCAACGTCCTGACTTTC. It specifies CASSLQGAQGANVLTF. The chain carries TRBV5-1 and TRBJ2-6; 8 positions match TRBD1. The trim removed 1 base at V and 4 bases at J, leaving 4 bases unmatched. The length of the CDR3 is 16 residues. Germline values: CDR1 SGHRS, CDR2 YFSETQ.

At least ten counts were recorded for this clonotype. This chain connects TRBV28 to TRBJ1-1; D not certain. From germline, CDR1 is MDHEN and CDR2 SYDVKM. Trimming took off 0 bases at V and 2 bases at J, with 7 bases between the two ends. This CDR3 has 14 residues. CDR3 loop: CASSLWPANTEAFF. CDR3 nucleotides: TGTGCCAGCAGTTTATGGCCGGCAAACACTGAAGCTTTCTTT. The entire variable domain, with the rest obtained from reference TRBV28 and TRBJ1-1, is as follows: DVKVTQSSRYLVKRTGEKVFLECVQDMDHENMFWYRQDPGLGLRLIYFSYDVKMKEKGDIPEGYSVSREKKERFSLILESASTNQTSMYLCASSLWPANTEAFFGQGTRLTVV.

The J gene is TRBJ1-1, the V gene TRBV13, with D uncertain. Germline-derived CDR1 and CDR2 are PRHDT and FYEKMQ (reference sequence). There are 14 residues in the CDR3. V was pared by 5 bases and J by 1 base, with 11 bases between. The CDR3 region has the DNA TGTGCCAGCAGCCAGCTTTGGGGGAACACTGAAGCTTTCTTT. This encodes CASSQLWGNTEAFF.

The genes are TRBV30 and TRBJ2-3; either TRBD1 or TRBD2 may supply D (5 bases each). The V gene's germline CDR1 is GTSNPN and CDR2 SVGIG (reference sequence). Trimming shortened V by 5 bases and J by 3 bases, and 15 bases separated the two germline ends. The CDR3 consists of 14 residues. CDR3 sequence reads: CAWVEGRGTDTQYF. CDR3 bases: TGTGCCTGGGTTGAGGGGAGAGGGACAGATACGCAGTATTTT.

The sample holds a few counts of this clonotype. The chain combines TRBV7-2 with TRBJ2-7; D might be TRBD1 or TRBD2, each matching 5 bases. Germline values: CDR1 SGHTA, CDR2 FQGNSA. V was shortened by 3 bases and J by 3 bases, with 12 bases between the two germline ends. The CDR3 length is 14 residues. This chain's CDR3 is CASSFGGSNYEQYF. CDR3 nucleotide sequence: TGTGCCAGCAGCTTTGGGGGATCCAACTACGAGCAGTACTTC.

The chain joins TRBV7-9 to TRBJ2-3; D gene ambiguous. This CDR3 comprises 14 residues. Looked up from germline, CDR1 is SEHNR and CDR2 is FQNEAQ (reference sequence). Deletions cut 5 bases from V and 3 bases from J, with 12 bases between. CDR3 in DNA: TGTGCCAGCAGCCCTACGGATGCGACAGATACGCAGTATTTT. It codes for CASSPTDATDTQYF.

This clonotype was counted between two and nine times. The CDR3 region has the DNA TGTGCCAGCAGCGCTCATGGCTACGAGCAGTACTTC. It is translated as CASSAHGYEQYF. V usage is TRBV12-3 or TRBV12-4 and J usage is TRBJ2-7; D unclear. Trimming removed 6 bases from V and 3 bases from J, with 9 bases in between. This CDR3 has 12 residues.

This clonotype has just a few counts. V is TRBV28 and J is TRBJ2-7; D possibly corresponds to TRBD2 (6 bases). Trimming removed 6 bases from V and 6 bases from J, with 15 bases in between. CDR1 and CDR2 (germline): MDHEN, SYDVKM. This CDR3 is built from 13 residues. The CDR3 DNA is TGTGCCAGCAGGACGGGGACTTGGGTCGAGCAGTACTTC. It yields the protein CASRTGTWVEQYF.

This chain uses TRBV7-4 with TRBJ2-7, with TRBD1 matching 8 bases. Germline loops: CDR1 SGHVT, CDR2 SQSDAQ. The CDR3 is made up of 18 amino acids. V lost 6 bases, J lost 7 bases, and 23 bases stayed unmatched. The CDR3 loop is CASREREEDRGTWGEQYF. The CDR3 DNA reads as TGTGCCAGCAGGGAAAGGGAAGAAGACAGGGGAACATGGGGGGAGCAGTACTTC.

Only a few counts were recorded for this clonotype. The V gene is TRBV7-8, the J gene TRBJ2-6, with unresolved D. Germline V CDR1 and CDR2: SGHVS, FQNEAQ. Deletions cut 8 bases from V and 4 bases from J, with 9 bases between. The CDR3 has 13 residues. Here the CDR3 DNA reads TGTGCCAGCGGCCCCGCAGGGGCCAACGTCCTGACTTTC. Protein sequence: CASGPAGANVLTF.

The V call is TRBV12-3 or TRBV12-4, the J call TRBJ1-4; TRBD1 might be the D (5 bases). V gave up 6 bases and J gave up 5 bases, with 13 bases separating them. This CDR3 is 14 amino acids long. Written as DNA, the CDR3 is TGTGCCAGCAGGCCTCGACAGACAAATGAAAAACTGTTTTTT. It is translated as CASRPRQTNEKLFF.

This clonotype was picked up many times. This chain uses TRBV7-2 with TRBJ2-2, with D unclear. Per the germline V gene, CDR1 is SGHTA and CDR2 is FQGNSA. The CDR3 loop spans 14 amino acids. V gave up 5 bases and J gave up 6 bases, with 13 bases separating them. The DNA for the CDR3 is TGTGCCAGCAGCCAAGACTCTTTCGCCGGGGAGCTGTTTTTT. It encodes CASSQDSFAGELFF.

This clonotype was counted between two and nine times. This chain links TRBV29-1 with TRBJ1-1; TRBD1 is a possible D gene (6 bases). Germline lookup yields CDR1 SQVTM and CDR2 ANQGSEA. This CDR3 is built from 14 residues. Between the trimmed V and J ends, which lost 4 bases and 1 base, there was a span of 13 bases. CDR3 amino acids: CSVVTGSANTEAFF. The CDR3 bases are TGCAGCGTTGTAACAGGGTCTGCGAACACTGAAGCTTTCTTT.

This sequence joins TRBV5-6 and TRBJ1-1, with 7 bases that match TRBD1. V was clipped by 7 bases and J by 2 bases; unmatched bases: 14. Germline CDR1 reads SGHDT; CDR2 reads YYEEEE. The CDR3 runs to 16 residues. The CDR3 loop is CASDRRRQGVNTEAFF. The CDR3 DNA reads TGTGCCAGCGATCGACGCCGACAGGGCGTAAACACTGAAGCTTTCTTT.

The rearrangement joins TRBV7-2 to TRBJ2-5; maybe TRBD2 (7 bases). The CDR3 has 15 residues. The V end was cut by 0 bases, the J end by 5 bases, with 13 bases between. Germline-derived CDR1 and CDR2 are SGHTA and FQGNSA. The CDR3 nucleotides are TGTGCCAGCAGCTTAGCGGGGGGGCCCACGGAGACCCAGTACTTC. Translating gives CASSLAGGPTETQYF.

The chain couples TRBV24-1 to TRBJ1-2; D is uncertain. CDR3 size: 15 residues. Trimming shortened V by 3 bases and J by 4 bases, and 14 bases separated the two germline ends. Germline CDR1 reads KGHDR; CDR2 reads SFDVKD. For the CDR3, the DNA is TGTGCCACCAGTGATCCGGGAAGGCCGGGCTATGGCTACACCTTC. It specifies CATSDPGRPGYGYTF.

The chain recombines TRBV18 with TRBJ2-5, with 12 bases fitting TRBD2. There are 17 residues in the CDR3. Germline values: CDR1 KGHSH, CDR2 LQKENI. J lost 1 base, V lost 2 bases, and 5 bases had no gene match. DNA for the CDR3: TGTGCCAGCTCACCAAGACTAGCGGGAGCCCTCCAAGAGACCCAGTACTTC. Translated: CASSPRLAGALQETQYF.

The chain recombines TRBV15 with TRBJ1-4, with no clear D. This CDR3 has 16 residues. The germline V gene encodes CDR1 LNHNV and CDR2 YYDKDF (reference sequence). V was trimmed by 3 bases and J by 6 bases, leaving 17 bases between them. The CDR3 reads CATSRARGRRDEKLFF. CDR3 in DNA: TGTGCCACCAGCAGGGCGAGAGGGCGTAGGGATGAAAAACTGTTTTTT. Using reference TRBV15 and TRBJ1-4 for the parts outside the CDR3, the full variable domain is DAMVIQNPRYQVTQFGKPVTLSCSQTLNHNVMYWYQQKSSQAPKLLFHYYDKDFNNEADTPDNFQSRRPNTSFCFLDIRSPGLGDTAMYLCATSRARGRRDEKLFFGSGTQLSVL.

This clonotype has a count of ten or more. V usage is TRBV5-1 and J usage is TRBJ1-1; D unclear. The V end was cut by 4 bases, the J end by 4 bases, with 11 bases between. This CDR3 spans 13 amino acids. Germline loops: CDR1 SGHRS, CDR2 YFSETQ. The CDR3 DNA reads TGCGCCAGCAGCCTAGGTGAGGGCACTGAAGCTTTCTTT. Translated: CASSLGEGTEAFF. Full variable domain (remainder filled in from reference TRBV5-1 and TRBJ1-1): KAGVTQTPRYLIKTRGQQVTLSCSPISGHRSVSWYQQTPGQGLQFLFEYFSETQRNKGNFPGRFSGRQFSNSRSEMNVSTLELGDSALYLCASSLGEGTEAFFGQGTRLTVV.

This rearrangement joins TRBV19 to TRBJ2-7; D may be TRBD1 (6 bases). The V end was cut by 0 bases, the J end by 2 bases, with 11 bases between. This CDR3 comprises 15 residues. Germline V gene data show CDR1 as LNHDA and CDR2 as SQIVND (reference sequence). The CDR3 region has the DNA TGTGCCAGTAGTATAGATCTCCCAGGGGCCTACGAGCAGTACTTC. It specifies CASSIDLPGAYEQYF.

This clonotype appeared a few times. The J gene is TRBJ1-6, the V gene TRBV6-1, with no clear D. The CDR3 has 13 amino acids. Germline loops: CDR1 MNHNS, CDR2 SASEGT. V was clipped by 6 bases and J by 7 bases, with 10 bases between them. CDR3 in DNA: TGTGCCAGCAGGAACCGGGTGAATTCACCCCTCCACTTT. This translates into CASRNRVNSPLHF.

V usage is TRBV3-1 and J usage is TRBJ2-2; TRBD2 might be the D (6 bases). This CDR3 is built from 16 residues. From germline, CDR1 is LGHDT and CDR2 YNNKEL (reference sequence). Trimming took off 1 base at V and 0 bases at J, with 9 bases between the two ends. CDR3 sequence reads: CASSQGGGANTGELFF. The CDR3 DNA follows: TGTGCCAGCAGCCAAGGTGGAGGGGCGAACACCGGGGAGCTGTTTTTT.

This sequence joins TRBV19 and TRBJ2-3; 7 bases are a match to TRBD2. The CDR3 loop spans 15 amino acids. Germline trimming cut 4 bases from V and 1 base from J; bases unmatched to any gene: 5. Germline loops: CDR1 LNHDA, CDR2 SQIVND (reference sequence). Here the CDR3 DNA reads TGTGCCAGTAGTAGAACTAGCGCCCGCACAGATACGCAGTATTTT. Translated: CASSRTSARTDTQYF.

The chain employs TRBV12-3 or TRBV12-4 and TRBJ2-2; perhaps D is TRBD1 or TRBD2 (5 bases each). The CDR3 contains 12 residues. Trimming shortened V by 6 bases and J by 7 bases, and 9 bases separated the two germline ends. For the CDR3, the DNA is TGTGCCAGCAGACTGGGGGACGGGGAGCTGTTTTTT. Residues: CASRLGDGELFF.

There are a few counts of this clonotype. V usage is TRBV3-1 and J usage is TRBJ2-5, with D perhaps assigned TRBD1 or TRBD2 (5 bases each). The CDR3 extends over 16 amino acids. The germline V gene has CDR1 LGHDT and CDR2 YNNKEL (reference sequence). V dropped 4 bases and J dropped 0 bases, with 15 bases sitting between them. The CDR3 DNA follows: TGTGCCAGCAGCCCCTTGGGGTGGGGGTACCAAGAGACCCAGTACTTC. Its translation is CASSPLGWGYQETQYF.

This clonotype was seen at least ten times. The rearrangement joins TRBV5-1 to TRBJ2-5; either TRBD1 or TRBD2 may supply D (5 bases each). V lost 2 bases, J lost 2 bases, and 13 bases lay in between. The CDR3 totals 15 residues. Germline lookup yields CDR1 SGHRS and CDR2 YFSETQ. CDR3 bases: TGCGCCAGCAGCTTCTCCGGGGCGCGTCAAGAGACCCAGTACTTC. Translating gives CASSFSGARQETQYF.

The chain recombines TRBV12-3 or TRBV12-4 with TRBJ1-1; D gene uncertain. This CDR3 region has 15 residues. V lost 4 bases, J lost 1 base, and 13 bases lay in between. CDR3 in DNA: TGTGCCAGCAGTTCACCGATGGATGGGAACACTGAAGCTTTCTTT. Translated, it gives CASSSPMDGNTEAFF.

This clonotype was detected a few times. V gene TRBV20-1 combines with J gene TRBJ2-4; no reliable D call. The CDR3 loop spans 17 amino acids. CDR1 is DFQATT, CDR2 SNEGSKA, per germline (reference sequence). Trimming shortened V by 1 base and J by 2 bases, and 18 bases separated the two germline ends. In nucleotides, the CDR3 is TGCAGTGCTAGAGTCCTTTACGGGCCCGAGACCAAAAACATTCAGTACTTC. Translated: CSARVLYGPETKNIQYF.

In its sample, this clonotype was seen a few times. The gene calls are TRBV7-2 and TRBJ2-3; 7 nucleotides line up with TRBD1. The germline gives CDR1 SGHTA, CDR2 FQGNSA. V gave up 5 bases and J gave up 5 bases; unmatched junction bases: 4. The CDR3 spans 13 residues. In nucleotides, the CDR3 is TGTGCCAGCAGCGAGGGGGCCAGAGATACGCAGTATTTT. Encoded protein: CASSEGARDTQYF.